This TCR beta chain is from a study of T-cell memory formation after mild COVID-19. With 7 bases removed from V and 3 bases from J, the gap between germline ends came to 13 bases. The CDR3 covers 13 residues. Germline V gives CDR1 MNHNS, CDR2 SASEGT. MiXCR was run by TCRdb on the 5' RACE reads, yielding one entry per CDR3 protein. Here the sample spans 450,000 to 650,000 distinct CDR3 sequences, about 20% being singletons. Sequenced sample: PBMCs or a T cell subset sorted from them (not recorded which). This chain joins TRBV6-1 and TRBJ2-7; D ambiguous. The clonotype originates from an adult woman who had mild COVID-19 (a few samples of this study predate the infection). Cell type and time point are not known. The CDR3 DNA reads as TGTGCCAGCACCCGAGGAGTTTTCTACGAGCAGTACTTC. Its translation is CASTRGVFYEQYF.